The rows below give T cell receptor beta chains drawn from one sample of a study of vaccination and CD4 T cells after COVID-19. These receptors' antigens are unknown. MiXCR, applied by TCRdb to the PCR reads, yields one record per CDR3 protein. The table records about 7,300 distinct CDR3 sequences, 25% to 35% of them present only once. Sequences were obtained from CD4+ T cells from blood, cultured in vitro. These receptors came from a human donor in good health. Both conserved end residues are part of each CDR3. D genes are given only for firm matches. The size entry is marked missing in some rows and otherwise reads once, few, many or a size class.

CDR3aa	CDR3nt	v_gene	d_gene	abundance	j_gene
CASSQEGTNTDTQYF	TGCGCCAGCAGCCAAGAAGGGACCAACACAGATACGCAGTATTTT	TRBV4-3	.	.	TRBJ2-3
CATSPGLAGEVGVNEQFF	TGTGCCACCAGCCCGGGACTAGCGGGAGAGGTTGGGGTTAATGAGCAGTTCTTC	TRBV24-1	TRBD2	.	TRBJ2-1
CSVRVATEAFF	TGCAGCGTTCGGGTGGCCACTGAAGCTTTCTTT	TRBV29-1	.	.	TRBJ1-1
CASSSNPRLAGTYNEQFF	TGTGCCAGCAGCTCCAACCCCCGACTAGCGGGGACCTACAATGAGCAGTTCTTC	TRBV7-3	TRBD2	.	TRBJ2-1
CASRSVDRAASEAFF	TGTGCCAGCAGGTCAGTGGACAGGGCAGCGTCTGAAGCTTTCTTT	TRBV28	TRBD1	few	TRBJ1-1
CASSFRPTGELFF	TGTGCCAGCAGCTTCCGGCCCACCGGGGAGCTGTTTTTT	TRBV7-2	.	.	TRBJ2-2
CASSPILRGSYEQYF	TGTGCCAGCAGTCCCATCCTTCGGGGCTCCTACGAGCAGTACTTC	TRBV28	.	once	TRBJ2-7
CASSLPNPRQGEHGYTF	TGTGCCAGCAGCCTGCCGAACCCGAGACAGGGCGAACATGGCTACACCTTC	TRBV5-8	TRBD1	.	TRBJ1-2
CASSSGQGRYEQYF	TGTGCCAGCAGCTCCGGACAGGGGAGGTACGAGCAGTACTTC	TRBV7-2	TRBD1	.	TRBJ2-7
CAWSNLNRITDTQYF	TGTGCCTGGAGTAATCTCAACAGGATTACAGATACGCAGTATTTT	TRBV30	.	.	TRBJ2-3
CASSNWAGDQETQYF	TGTGCCAGCAGCAACTGGGCGGGGGACCAAGAGACCCAGTACTTC	TRBV21-1	.	.	TRBJ2-5
CASSLQAGPYEQYF	TGTGCCAGCAGCTTACAAGCGGGCCCCTACGAGCAGTACTTC	TRBV7-2	.	.	TRBJ2-7
CASSSLAESSYNEQFF	TGTGCCAGCAGCTCACTAGCCGAGAGCTCCTACAATGAGCAGTTCTTC	TRBV6-2/TRBV6-3	.	.	TRBJ2-1
CSGGTGLYEQYF	TGCAGCGGCGGGACAGGGCTCTACGAGCAGTACTTC	TRBV29-1	TRBD1	.	TRBJ2-7
CASSLAHEGGYTF	TGTGCCAGCAGTTTAGCTCATGAAGGTGGCTACACCTTC	TRBV28	.	.	TRBJ1-2
CASADRGPYEQYF	TGTGCCAGCGCTGACAGGGGGCCCTACGAGCAGTACTTC	TRBV7-9	TRBD1	.	TRBJ2-7
CAWDRDGSEAFF	TGTGCCTGGGATCGGGATGGGTCTGAAGCTTTCTTT	TRBV30	.	.	TRBJ1-1
CASTPSGVYNEQFF	TGTGCCAGTACCCCGAGCGGGGTCTACAATGAGCAGTTCTTC	TRBV19	TRBD2	few	TRBJ2-1
CTSSQISGANVLTF	TGTACCAGCAGTCAGATATCTGGGGCCAACGTCCTGACTTTC	TRBV7-3	.	.	TRBJ2-6
CASRTSGSNEQYF	TGTGCCAGTAGGACTAGCGGGAGCAACGAGCAGTACTTC	TRBV19	TRBD2	.	TRBJ2-7
CASSPLDKANYGYTF	TGTGCCAGCAGCCCCCTTGACAAGGCTAACTATGGCTACACCTTC	TRBV28	.	few	TRBJ1-2
CASSSTGHNFGYTF	TGTGCCAGCAGTTCGACAGGGCATAACTTTGGCTACACCTTC	TRBV28	TRBD1	few	TRBJ1-2
CASSIGLAGGEVGERETQYF	TGTGCCAGTAGTATCGGACTAGCGGGAGGTGAGGTCGGGGAGAGAGAGACCCAGTACTTC	TRBV19	TRBD2	.	TRBJ2-5
CASWDSEETQYF	TGTGCCAGCTGGGACAGTGAAGAGACCCAGTACTTC	TRBV21-1	.	medium-sized	TRBJ2-5
CASMESYEQYF	TGCGCCAGCATGGAGAGTTACGAGCAGTACTTC	TRBV10-2	.	.	TRBJ2-7
CASRPPRGAGANVLTF	TGTGCCAGCAGACCCCCCCGGGGCGCTGGGGCCAACGTCCTGACTTTC	TRBV28	.	.	TRBJ2-6
CATGTASTDTQYF	TGTGCCACCGGGACGGCTAGCACAGATACGCAGTATTTT	TRBV24-1	.	.	TRBJ2-3
CSLSQGAADTQYF	TGCAGTCTTTCACAGGGGGCTGCAGATACGCAGTATTTT	TRBV20-1	TRBD1	.	TRBJ2-3
CASSLAGVGAYEQYF	TGTGCCAGCAGCTTAGCGGGGGTGGGGGCCTACGAGCAGTACTTC	TRBV7-2	.	few	TRBJ2-7
CASSTGDTYEQYF	TGTGCCAGCAGCACGGGGGACACCTACGAGCAGTACTTC	TRBV9	.	.	TRBJ2-7
CSARQPAFYEQYF	TGCAGTGCTAGGCAGCCGGCCTTCTACGAGCAGTACTTC	TRBV20-1	.	.	TRBJ2-7
CASSPGTSGSAFKQYF	TGTGCCAGCAGCCCCGGGACTAGCGGGAGTGCTTTTAAGCAGTATTTT	TRBV7-8	TRBD2	few	TRBJ2-3
CASSYSTRYEQYF	TGTGCCAGCAGTTATTCTACTCGATACGAGCAGTACTTC	TRBV6-5	.	.	TRBJ2-7
CATSSGQTETQYF	TGTGCCACCAGCTCCGGTCAGACAGAGACCCAGTACTTC	TRBV15	.	.	TRBJ2-5
CAWSVSPLATEAFF	TGTGCCTGGAGTGTATCCCCCCTGGCCACTGAAGCTTTCTTT	TRBV30	.	.	TRBJ1-1
CSARVPGNEQFF	TGCAGTGCTAGAGTTCCCGGGAATGAGCAGTTCTTC	TRBV20-1	.	.	TRBJ2-1
CASAKGSAEAFF	TGTGCCAGCGCGAAAGGTAGCGCTGAAGCTTTCTTT	TRBV6-1	.	.	TRBJ1-1
CASNAAGPTYEQYF	TGTGCCAGCAACGCTGCAGGGCCAACCTACGAGCAGTACTTC	TRBV28	.	.	TRBJ2-7
CSAEDRAGASYEQYF	TGCAGTGCTGAGGACAGGGCGGGGGCCTCCTACGAGCAGTACTTC	TRBV20-1	.	few	TRBJ2-7
CASSDGYPHNQPQHF	TGTGCCAGCAGTGACGGGTATCCCCACAATCAGCCCCAGCATTTT	TRBV6-1	.	medium-sized	TRBJ1-5
CATGGLALGETQYF	TGTGCCACCGGGGGACTAGCGCTAGGAGAGACCCAGTACTTC	TRBV27	TRBD2	few	TRBJ2-5
CASSLTDRDETQYF	TGTGCCAGCAGCCTTACGGACAGGGACGAGACCCAGTACTTC	TRBV4-2	TRBD1	.	TRBJ2-5
CASSVEGQNTYGYTF	TGTGCCAGCAGCGTAGAGGGACAGAACACCTATGGCTACACCTTC	TRBV9	TRBD1	.	TRBJ1-2
CASSLALALGTGELFF	TGTGCCAGCAGCTTAGCCTTGGCCCTGGGCACCGGGGAGCTGTTTTTT	TRBV7-9	.	.	TRBJ2-2